These 27 T cell receptor beta chains were sequenced from one sample in a study of blood T cell repertoires in COVID-19. Method: immunoSEQ multiplex PCR; TCRdb's copy keeps in-frame clones and lacks some. The data show roughly 250,000 clones, 75% to 90% seen once. The specimen was peripheral blood. These TCRs come from a woman aged 40-49 years with acute or convalescent COVID-19.

The chain links TRBV30 to TRBJ1-1; D not resolved. This CDR3 has 13 residues. CDR1 is GTSNPN and CDR2 is SVGIG in the germline V gene (reference sequence). Trimming cost V 0 bases and J 0 bases, with 5 bases left between them. CDR3 bases: TGTGCCTGGAGTGTAGCGGTGAACACTGAAGCTTTCTTT. Translation: CAWSVAVNTEAFF.

V and J are TRBV9 and TRBJ1-5, with 7 bases identical to TRBD1. Looked up from germline, CDR1 is SGDLS and CDR2 is YYNGEE. Trimming cost V 1 base and J 5 bases; bases outside gene matches: 0. CDR3 length: 13 amino acids. CDR3 bases: TGTGCCAGCAGCGTACAGGGGGATCAGCCCCAGCATTTT. Protein sequence: CASSVQGDQPQHF.

The chain has TRBV11-3 and TRBJ2-2; TRBD1 might be the D (6 bases). Germline V gene sequence: CDR1 SGHNT, CDR2 YENEEA. V gave up 5 bases and J gave up 0 bases, with 10 bases separating them. The CDR3 spans 15 residues. The CDR3 sequence: CASSVRGSNTGELFF. Written as DNA, the CDR3 is TGTGCCAGCAGCGTAAGGGGGTCGAACACCGGGGAGCTGTTTTTT.

The chain has TRBV7-2 and TRBJ2-5; D unclear. Trimming pared 5 bases from V and 2 bases from J, leaving 12 bases between. The CDR3 loop spans 14 amino acids. Germline CDR1 and CDR2: SGHTA and FQGNSA. CDR3 nucleotides: TGTGCCAGCAGCCTACTCCCCGGGCAAGAGACCCAGTACTTC. Protein: CASSLLPGQETQYF.

V gene TRBV10-3 combines with J gene TRBJ1-4; D might be TRBD1 (6 bases). Germline V gene sequence: CDR1 ENHRY, CDR2 SYGVKD. This CDR3 spans 13 amino acids. V dropped 4 bases and J dropped 4 bases, with 7 bases sitting between them. The CDR3 region is CAISGGGNEKLFF. DNA for the CDR3: TGTGCCATCAGTGGAGGGGGTAATGAAAAACTGTTTTTT.

The chain employs TRBV7-9 and TRBJ1-1; 7 nucleotides align to TRBD1. The V gene's germline CDR1 is SEHNR and CDR2 FQNEAQ (reference sequence). After removal of 5 bases from V and 4 bases from J, the junction contained 10 bases not matched to a gene. The CDR3 length is 15 residues. The CDR3 DNA reads as TGTGCCAGCAGCCCCTGGACAGGTCGGGGCACTGAAGCTTTCTTT. As protein: CASSPWTGRGTEAFF.

This clone was counted once. CDR3: CSASPWRWNQPQHF. CDR3 sequence (DNA): TGCAGTGCTAGTCCCTGGAGATGGAATCAGCCCCAGCATTTT. The chain employs TRBV20-1 and TRBJ1-5; no clear D. The V end lost 3 bases, the J end lost 4 bases, and 13 bases lay between the germline ends. From germline, CDR1 is DFQATT and CDR2 SNEGSKA (reference sequence). This CDR3 has 14 residues.

This sequence joins TRBV11-2 and TRBJ2-3; possibly TRBD2 for D (7 bases). With 6 bases removed from V and 5 bases from J, the gap between germline ends came to 27 bases. This CDR3 contains 18 residues. Germline CDR1 and CDR2: SGHAT and FQNNGV. This CDR3 reads CASRIPGRRGGLGDTQYF. The CDR3 nucleotides are TGTGCCAGCAGAATCCCCGGGAGGAGGGGGGGCCTAGGAGATACGCAGTATTTT.

Concerning this clone: One end of the junction varies from germline; a read error may be responsible. CDR3 residues: CASNLPHKSGGQEQFF. The DNA for the CDR3 is TGTGCCAGCAACTTGCCTCATAAGTCAGGGGGGCAGGAGCAGTTCTTC. V and J are TRBV5-4 and TRBJ2-1; a weak D match, TRBD1 (7 bases). Germline CDR1 reads SGHNT; CDR2 reads YYREEE (reference sequence). The CDR3 length is 16 residues.

The chain is built from TRBV6-5 and TRBJ1-6, with D uncertain. V dropped 2 bases and J dropped 9 bases, with 14 bases sitting between them. The CDR3 covers 15 residues. Looked up from germline, CDR1 is MNHEY and CDR2 is SVGAGI. This CDR3 is CASSYGGVLGSPLHF. For the CDR3, the DNA is TGTGCCAGCAGTTACGGCGGTGTCCTAGGTTCACCCCTCCACTTT.

The rearrangement links TRBV11-2 to TRBJ1-5, with unresolved D. The CDR3 has 12 amino acids. Between the trimmed V and J ends, which lost 5 bases and 11 bases, there was a span of 13 bases. Germline CDR1 is SGHAT and CDR2 is FQNNGV. The CDR3, as DNA: TGTGCCAGCAGCCCTCAGGTGGGAGCCCAGCATTTT. It is translated as CASSPQVGAQHF.

The V call is TRBV3-1 (or the pseudogene TRBV3-2), the J call TRBJ2-5; possibly TRBD2 for D (6 bases). This CDR3 is 15 amino acids long. Germline V CDR1 and CDR2: LGHDT, YNNKEL (reference sequence). V lost 5 bases and J lost 9, with 22 bases in between. The CDR3 spells CASSNGAGTTVAQYF. The CDR3 nucleotides read TGTGCCAGCAGCAATGGGGCGGGGACCACCGTGGCCCAGTACTTC.

This clone came up once. The chain has TRBV24-1 and TRBJ2-1; 14 nucleotides agree with TRBD2. With V trimmed by 3 bases and J by 7 bases, 4 bases remained unmatched. Germline-derived CDR1 and CDR2 are KGHDR and SFDVKD. The CDR3 contains 16 residues. The CDR3 DNA reads TGTGCCACCAGTGATCCGACTAGCGGGGGGGCTAATGAGCAGTTCTTC. Its protein is CATSDPTSGGANEQFF.

The genes are TRBV4-1 and TRBJ1-4, with no clear D. Trimming took off 5 bases at V and 5 bases at J, with 12 bases between the two ends. The germline gives CDR1 MGHRA, CDR2 YSYEKL. CDR3 length: 14 residues. The CDR3 is CASSAGVRNEKLFF. The CDR3 DNA is TGCGCCAGCAGCGCCGGGGTTAGAAATGAAAAACTGTTTTTT.

This rearrangement joins TRBV7-9 to TRBJ1-2; 9 nucleotides line up with TRBD1. The CDR3 spans 13 residues. CDR1 SEHNR and CDR2 FQNEAQ come from the germline V gene (reference sequence). V lost 5 bases to trimming and J lost 4 bases; unmatched junction nucleotides: 2. The CDR3 DNA sequence: TGTGCCAGCAGCACACAGGGGGCCTATGGCTACACCTTC. This gives the protein CASSTQGAYGYTF. Variable domain in full (rest from reference TRBV7-9 and TRBJ1-2): DTGVSQNPRHKITKRGQNVTFRCDPISEHNRLYWYRQTLGQGPEFLTYFQNEAQLEKSRLLSDRFSAERPKGSFSTLEIQRTEQGDSAMYLCASSTQGAYGYTFGSGTRLTVV.

In regard to this clone: At one of its ends the junction is not consistent with the germline gene, which may arise from a read error. The chain uses TRBV7-3 and TRBJ2-1, with 9 bases that match TRBD2. The germline V gene has CDR1 SGHTA and CDR2 FQGTGA. The CDR3 runs 14 residues. CDR3 DNA sequence: TGTGCCAGCAGCACGGGACTAGCCTACCATGAGCAGTTCTTC. Translating it yields CASSTGLAYHEQFF.

The chain links TRBV6-6 to TRBJ1-2; D is unclear. V was trimmed by 6 bases and J by 4 bases, leaving 18 bases between them. Per the germline V gene, CDR1 is MNHNY and CDR2 is SVGAGI (reference sequence). The CDR3 consists of 15 residues. CDR3 coding DNA: TGTGCCAGCAGGCCGGACTCCCGATCGGCCTATGGCTACACCTTC. Translating gives CASRPDSRSAYGYTF.

The chain links TRBV5-1 to TRBJ1-3; perhaps TRBD1 as D (6 bases). V was clipped by 1 base and J by 6 bases, with 14 bases between them. The CDR3 covers 15 residues. Germline CDR1 and CDR2: SGHRS and YFSETQ. The CDR3 nucleotides read TGCGCCAGCAGCTTGACAACAGGGAAAGCAAACACCATATATTTT. The encoded protein is CASSLTTGKANTIYF.

The V and J genes are TRBV13 and TRBJ1-3; D gene uncertain. Germline V gene lookup returns CDR1 PRHDT and CDR2 FYEKMQ (reference sequence). V was cut by 0 bases and J by 4 bases, with 13 bases left in between. The CDR3 spans 16 residues. The CDR3 region is CASSLGRSGFGNTIYF. Written as DNA, the CDR3 is TGTGCCAGCAGCTTAGGCCGCTCGGGTTTCGGAAACACCATATATTTT.

The chain joins TRBV5-1 to TRBJ1-3; D not resolved. This CDR3 has 16 residues. In germline, CDR1 is SGHRS, CDR2 YFSETQ. V was shortened by 0 bases and J by 0 bases, with 10 bases between the two germline ends. CDR3 nucleotide sequence: TGCGCCAGCAGCTTGGGTGGTCTCAGCTCTGGAAACACCATATATTTT. Translating it yields CASSLGGLSSGNTIYF.

J is TRBJ2-3 and V is TRBV12-2; the table calls TRBD2, which could not be checked here. TRBV12-2 is a listed pseudogene. CDR3 size: 16 residues. The CDR3: CASRPHAGAGNKAQYF. CDR3 nucleotide sequence: TGTGCAAGTCGCCCCCACGCGGGGGCTGGGAACAAAGCGCAGTATTTT.

The chain has TRBV4-1 and TRBJ2-1; TRBD1 matches at 7 bases. Germline CDR1 and CDR2: MGHRA and YSYEKL. The length of the CDR3 is 13 residues. Germline trimming cut 4 bases from V and 7 bases from J; bases unmatched to any gene: 4. The CDR3 coding sequence is TGCGCCAGCAGCCGTCAACAGGGGAATGAGCAGTTCTTC. Its protein is CASSRQQGNEQFF.

The chain employs TRBV3-1 (or the pseudogene TRBV3-2) and TRBJ1-1; a weak D match, TRBD1 (6 bases). The ends were cut back, 3 bases at V and 3 bases at J, with 11 bases in the middle. Germline lookup yields CDR1 LGHDT and CDR2 YNNKEL (reference sequence). The CDR3 is made up of 14 amino acids. The CDR3 nucleotides read TGTGCCAGCAGCCACCAGGGGTTTGACACTGAAGCTTTCTTT. Translation gives CASSHQGFDTEAFF.

The V call is TRBV11-3, the J call TRBJ2-1; 14 bases match TRBD2. Looked up from germline, CDR1 is SGHNT and CDR2 is YENEEA. V was clipped by 6 bases and J by 8 bases; unmatched bases: 9. The CDR3 has 16 residues. Written as DNA, the CDR3 is TGTGCCAGCAGTGCTAGACTAGCGGGGGGGATCGATGAGCAGTTCTTC. Amino acids: CASSARLAGGIDEQFF. Complete variable domain (other parts from reference TRBV11-3 and TRBJ2-1): EAGVVQSPRYKIIEKKQPVAFWCNPISGHNTLYWYLQNLGQGPELLIRYENEEAVDDSQLPKDRFSAERLKGVDSTLKIQPAELGDSAVYLCASSARLAGGIDEQFFGPGTRLTVL.

This chain connects TRBV6-4 to TRBJ1-1; D uncertain. Germline-derived CDR1 and CDR2 are MRHNA and SNTAGT. V lost 3 bases, J lost 3 bases, and 11 bases lay in between. The CDR3 length is 14 residues. The CDR3, as DNA: TGTGCCAGCAGTGATCGTCGCGGTGACACTGAAGCTTTCTTT. This translates into CASSDRRGDTEAFF.

The genes are TRBV15 and TRBJ1-1; 7 bases are shared with TRBD1. The CDR3 is 14 residues long. Germline V gives CDR1 LNHNV, CDR2 YYDKDF (reference sequence). The J segment lost 6 bases and the V segment lost 6 bases, leaving 10 bases of the junction unmatched. The CDR3 here is CATREAGGSPEAFF. The DNA of the CDR3 is TGTGCCACCAGAGAAGCAGGGGGAAGCCCTGAAGCTTTCTTT. The full variable domain, with the rest looked up from reference TRBV15 and TRBJ1-1, is DAMVIQNPRYQVTQFGKPVTLSCSQTLNHNVMYWYQQKSSQAPKLLFHYYDKDFNNEADTPDNFQSRRPNTSFCFLDIRSPGLGDTAMYLCATREAGGSPEAFFGQGTRLTVV.

The genes are TRBV13 and TRBJ1-2; TRBD1 agrees at 9 bases. V was pared by 4 bases and J by 4 bases, with 7 bases of the junction left unmatched. The CDR3 loop spans 15 amino acids. Germline values: CDR1 PRHDT, CDR2 FYEKMQ (reference sequence). The CDR3 loop is CASSSPGQGAYGYTF. The CDR3 DNA follows: TGTGCCAGCAGCTCCCCGGGACAGGGAGCCTATGGCTACACCTTC.